Below, 8 T cell receptor beta chains from the same sample are listed, as sequenced in a study of PD-L1 blockade in urothelial cancer. Clones were sequenced by immunoSEQ multiplex PCR, and TCRdb holds only the in-frame ones, with some missing. This sample yields more than 65,000 clones, of which roughly 87% are seen a single time; approximately 6% belongs to the top ten. The material sequenced was PBMCs, taken around atezolizumab (anti-PD-L1) treatment. The receptors derive from a woman aged 65 to 85 with urothelial cancer.

V usage is TRBV7-9 and J usage is TRBJ2-1; D may be TRBD1 (5 bases). Germline V gene data show CDR1 as SEHNR and CDR2 as FQNEAQ (reference sequence). V was trimmed by 2 bases and J by 8 bases, leaving 16 bases between them. This CDR3 region has 15 residues. CDR3 sequence reads: CASSLILAGSDEQFF. As DNA, the CDR3 is TGTGCCAGCAGCTTAATACTCGCAGGGTCGGATGAGCAGTTCTTC. Complete variable domain (other parts from reference TRBV7-9 and TRBJ2-1): DTGVSQNPRHKITKRGQNVTFRCDPISEHNRLYWYRQTLGQGPEFLTYFQNEAQLEKSRLLSDRFSAERPKGSFSTLEIQRTEQGDSAMYLCASSLILAGSDEQFFGPGTRLTVL.

J is TRBJ1-1 and V is TRBV4-3, with a tentative D call TRBD1 (6 bases). Germline CDR1 LGHNA, CDR2 YSLEER. CDR3 length: 16 residues. V was trimmed by 1 base and J by 0 bases, leaving 12 bases between them. The CDR3, as DNA: TGCGCCAGCAGCCAAGGGCACAGGGCCTTGAACACTGAAGCTTTCTTT. Amino acids: CASSQGHRALNTEAFF.

This chain uses TRBV10-3 with TRBJ2-1; TRBD1 matches at 11 bases. In germline, CDR1 is ENHRY, CDR2 SYGVKD. J gave up 3 bases and V 8 bases, and 9 bases lay outside the gene matches. The CDR3 covers 16 residues. CDR3 amino acids: CAIGRTGGRYYNEQFF. DNA of the CDR3: TGTGCCATCGGGCGGACAGGGGGCAGGTACTACAATGAGCAGTTCTTC.

The chain uses TRBV5-1 and TRBJ2-5, with a tentative D call TRBD2 (6 bases). The germline V and J ends were trimmed by 6 bases and 0 bases, with 15 bases remaining between them. Germline assignment: CDR1 SGHRS and CDR2 YFSETQ. This CDR3 is 15 amino acids long. CDR3 coding DNA: TGCGCCAGCAAAAACTTTGGCGGGGACCAAGAGACCCAGTACTTC. Translation gives CASKNFGGDQETQYF.

The DNA of the CDR3 is TGTGCCAGCAGCTTGGGGGCTAGCGGGAGCTCCTACAATGAGCAGTTCTTC. Translating gives CASSLGASGSSYNEQFF. The chain uses TRBV5-6 and TRBJ2-1, with 10 bases aligning to TRBD2. The CDR3 consists of 17 residues. Germline CDR1 SGHDT, CDR2 YYEEEE. With 0 bases clipped from V and 0 bases from J, the junction kept 3 bases outside the gene matches.

This clone occurred a few times. This chain connects TRBV29-1 to TRBJ2-2; TRBD1 is a possible D gene (6 bases). CDR1 and CDR2 (germline): SQVTM, ANQGSEA. The CDR3 has 13 amino acids. Trimming shortened V by 5 bases and J by 3 bases, and 10 bases separated the two germline ends. CDR3 protein: CSVYRADTGELFF. The DNA for the CDR3 is TGCAGCGTTTACAGGGCGGACACCGGGGAGCTGTTTTTT.

The chain links TRBV2 to TRBJ2-2; 13 positions agree with TRBD2. Germline V gene data show CDR1 as SNHLY and CDR2 as FYNNEI. The CDR3 is 15 residues long. Trimming took 8 bases from V and 7 from J; bases not matched to a gene: 7. The CDR3 DNA reads TGTGCCAGCCGGGGACTAGCGGGGTTTCACGGGGAGCTGTTTTTT. Translated, it gives CASRGLAGFHGELFF.

This clone was detected once. The chain joins TRBV28 to TRBJ1-1; no clear D gene. The V gene's germline CDR1 is MDHEN and CDR2 SYDVKM. The CDR3 sequence is 12 residues long. V was clipped by 5 bases and J by 6 bases, with 10 bases between them. In DNA, the CDR3 is TGTGCCAGCAGTATGACACTTTCTGAAGCTTTCTTT. This encodes CASSMTLSEAFF. The full variable domain, its missing parts supplied by reference TRBV28 and TRBJ1-1, is DVKVTQSSRYLVKRTGEKVFLECVQDMDHENMFWYRQDPGLGLRLIYFSYDVKMKEKGDIPEGYSVSREKKERFSLILESASTNQTSMYLCASSMTLSEAFFGQGTRLTVV.